Below, 2 T cell receptor beta chains from the same sample are listed, as sequenced in a study of cytomegalovirus exposure and HLA in healthy donors. TCRdb's copy holds only in-frame clones and misses some; the assay was immunoSEQ multiplex PCR. Altogether some 140,000 clones are present, over 80% being singletons, with the ten largest covering around 5.9%. The source material was PBMCs. These receptors were obtained from a woman in her twenties or thirties in good health and CMV-seropositive.

The genes are TRBV11-2 and TRBJ2-3; TRBD2 aligns across 11 bases. The CDR3 length is 17 residues. After removal of 1 base from V and 1 base from J, the junction contained 4 bases not matched to a gene. Per germline, CDR1 SGHAT and CDR2 FQNNGV. The CDR3 spells CASSLVGTSGRTDTQYF. CDR3 DNA: TGTGCCAGCAGCTTAGTGGGGACTAGCGGACGCACAGATACGCAGTATTTT.

The sample holds one count of this clone. The chain couples TRBV10-2 to TRBJ2-7, with D unresolved. Trimming shortened V by 6 bases and J by 5 bases, and 11 bases separated the two germline ends. CDR3 length: 12 residues. Germline V lookup: CDR1 WSHSY, CDR2 SAAADI. For the CDR3, the DNA is TGCGCCAGCAGATTTTCGAGCCACGAGCAGTACTTC. Translating gives CASRFSSHEQYF.